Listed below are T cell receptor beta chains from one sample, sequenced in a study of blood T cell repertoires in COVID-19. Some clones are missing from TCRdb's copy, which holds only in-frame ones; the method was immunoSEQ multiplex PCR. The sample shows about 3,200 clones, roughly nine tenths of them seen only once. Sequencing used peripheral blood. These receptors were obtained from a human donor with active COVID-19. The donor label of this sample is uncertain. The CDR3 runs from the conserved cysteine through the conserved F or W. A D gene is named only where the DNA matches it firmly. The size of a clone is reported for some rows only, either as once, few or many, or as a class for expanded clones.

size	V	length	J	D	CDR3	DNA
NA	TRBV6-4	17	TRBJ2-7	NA	CASSELYAGAREDEQYF	TGTGCCAGCAGTGAATTATACGCGGGGGCACGCGAAGACGAGCAGTACTTC
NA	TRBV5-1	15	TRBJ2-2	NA	CASSLEEGWTGELFF	TGCGCCAGCAGCTTGGAGGAGGGCTGGACCGGGGAGCTGTTTTTT
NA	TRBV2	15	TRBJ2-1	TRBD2	CASSEAPLAGGEQFF	TGTGCCAGCAGTGAAGCGCCCCTAGCGGGGGGTGAGCAGTTCTTC
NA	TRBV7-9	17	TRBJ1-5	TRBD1	CASSLWPQTGRNQPQHF	TGTGCCAGCAGCTTATGGCCCCAGACAGGGCGCAATCAGCCCCAGCATTTT
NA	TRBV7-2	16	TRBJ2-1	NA	CASSLDLYSSYNEQFF	TGTGCCAGCAGCTTAGATCTCTACAGCTCCTACAATGAGCAGTTCTTC
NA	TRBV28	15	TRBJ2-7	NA	CASRPGTPPSYEQYF	TGTGCCAGCAGACCCGGGACACCCCCCTCCTACGAGCAGTACTTC
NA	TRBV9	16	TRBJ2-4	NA	CASSVSEGAWGNIQYF	TGTGCCAGCAGCGTATCGGAGGGGGCTTGGGGAAACATTCAGTACTTC
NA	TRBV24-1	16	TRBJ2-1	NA	CATSDHYSASYNEQFF	TGTGCCACCAGTGATCATTATTCCGCGTCCTACAATGAGCAGTTCTTC
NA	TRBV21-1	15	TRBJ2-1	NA	CASSNYRSSYNEQFF	TGTGCCAGCAGCAACTACAGGAGCTCCTACAATGAGCAGTTCTTC
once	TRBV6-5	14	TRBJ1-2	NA	CASSTGGRLYGYTF	TGTGCCAGCAGTACCGGAGGGCGGCTCTATGGCTACACCTTC
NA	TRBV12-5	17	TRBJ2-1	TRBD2	CASGLASETSVSNEQFF	TGTGCTAGTGGTTTGGCTTCAGAAACTAGCGTTTCCAATGAGCAGTTCTTC
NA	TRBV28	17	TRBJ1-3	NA	CASSLFSPPTPGNTIYF	TGTGCCAGCAGTTTATTTAGTCCTCCTACCCCTGGAAACACCATATATTTT
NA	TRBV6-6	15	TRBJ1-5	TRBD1	CASSVTGTGVQPQHF	TGTGCCAGCAGCGTAACCGGGACAGGGGTTCAGCCCCAGCATTTT
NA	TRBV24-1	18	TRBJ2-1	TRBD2	CATSAIRTLAGGNNEQFF	TGTGCCACCAGCGCGATACGGACTCTAGCGGGGGGAAACAATGAGCAGTTCTTC
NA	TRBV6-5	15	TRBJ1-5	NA	CASSSGGSIGQPQHF	TGTGCCAGCAGTTCGGGGGGCAGCATTGGACAGCCCCAGCATTTT
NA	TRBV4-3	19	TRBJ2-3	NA	CASSPRIFSATSSTDTQYF	TGCGCCAGCAGCCCCCGAATTTTTAGCGCGACTTCTAGCACAGATACGCAGTATTTT
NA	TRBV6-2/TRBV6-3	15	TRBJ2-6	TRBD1	CASSYSTGGANVLTF	TGTGCCAGCAGTTACTCGACAGGGGGGGCCAACGTCCTGACTTTC
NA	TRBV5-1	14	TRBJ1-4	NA	CASSLGQRNEKLFF	TGCGCCAGCAGCCTCGGACAGCGAAATGAAAAACTGTTTTTT
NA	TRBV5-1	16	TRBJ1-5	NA	CASSPYPGDFNQPQHF	TGCGCCAGCAGCCCCTATCCAGGGGATTTCAATCAGCCCCAGCATTTT
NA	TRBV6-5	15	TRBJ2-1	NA	CASSYGASSYNEQFF	TGTGCCAGCAGTTACGGGGCGAGCTCCTACAATGAGCAGTTCTTC
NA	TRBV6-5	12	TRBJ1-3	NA	CAPAGVASTIYF	TGTGCCCCCGCCGGGGTGGCGAGCACCATATATTTT
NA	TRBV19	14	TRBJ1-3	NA	CASSGPVSGNTIYF	TGTGCCAGTAGTGGGCCGGTCTCTGGAAACACCATATATTTT
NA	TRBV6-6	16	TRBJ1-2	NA	CASSYSKVGKWDGYTF	TGTGCCAGCAGTTACTCGAAAGTCGGGAAGTGGGATGGCTACACCTTC
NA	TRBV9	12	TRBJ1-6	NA	CASSVERSPLHF	TGTGCCAGCAGCGTAGAGCGTTCACCCCTCCACTTT
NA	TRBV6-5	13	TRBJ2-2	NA	CASSFRLTGELFF	TGTGCCAGCAGTTTTCGACTCACCGGGGAGCTGTTTTTT
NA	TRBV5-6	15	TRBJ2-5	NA	CASSTGGGVAETQYF	TGTGCCAGCAGCACAGGGGGGGGTGTCGCGGAGACCCAGTACTTC
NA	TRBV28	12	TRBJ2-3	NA	CASGETTDTQYF	TGTGCCAGCGGAGAGACCACAGATACGCAGTATTTT
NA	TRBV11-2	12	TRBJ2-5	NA	CASSVLSGTQYF	TGTGCCAGCTCTGTTTTGTCGGGGACCCAGTACTTC
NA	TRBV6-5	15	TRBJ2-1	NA	CASSYGGSSYNEQFF	TGTGCCAGCAGTTACGGCGGTAGCTCCTACAATGAGCAGTTCTTC
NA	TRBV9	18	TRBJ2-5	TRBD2	CASSSRTSGGASWETQYF	TGTGCCAGCAGCTCCCGGACTAGCGGGGGGGCCTCGTGGGAGACCCAGTACTTC